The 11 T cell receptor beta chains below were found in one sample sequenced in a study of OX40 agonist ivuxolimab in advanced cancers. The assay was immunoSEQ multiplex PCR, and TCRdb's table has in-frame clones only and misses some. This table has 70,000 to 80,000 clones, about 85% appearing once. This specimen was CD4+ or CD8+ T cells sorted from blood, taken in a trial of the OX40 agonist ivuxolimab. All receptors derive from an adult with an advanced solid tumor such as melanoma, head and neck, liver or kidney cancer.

The CDR3 DNA reads as TGTGCCAGCAGTGAGGCTCCAGGGCAGCCCCAGCATTTT. This encodes CASSEAPGQPQHF. The V gene is TRBV2, the J gene TRBJ1-5; tentatively, D is TRBD1 (5 bases). Germline loops: CDR1 SNHLY, CDR2 FYNNEI. Trimming left V 3 bases short and J 7 bases short, with 10 bases between. This CDR3 spans 13 amino acids.

DNA for the CDR3: TGCGCCAGCAGCTCCGGGACCACCGCCGGGGAGCTGTTTTTT. Translation gives CASSSGTTAGELFF. V is TRBV5-1 and J is TRBJ2-2; the D gene could be TRBD1 or TRBD2 (5 bases each). Per germline, CDR1 SGHRS and CDR2 YFSETQ. CDR3 size: 14 residues. V dropped 3 bases and J dropped 6 bases, with 12 bases sitting between them.

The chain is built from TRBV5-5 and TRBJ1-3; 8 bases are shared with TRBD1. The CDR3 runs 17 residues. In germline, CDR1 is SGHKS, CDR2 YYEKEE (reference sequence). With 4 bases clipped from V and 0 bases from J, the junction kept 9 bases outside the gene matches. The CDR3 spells CASSVGTGGPSGNTIYF. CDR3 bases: TGTGCCAGCAGCGTCGGGACAGGCGGACCCTCTGGAAACACCATATATTTT.

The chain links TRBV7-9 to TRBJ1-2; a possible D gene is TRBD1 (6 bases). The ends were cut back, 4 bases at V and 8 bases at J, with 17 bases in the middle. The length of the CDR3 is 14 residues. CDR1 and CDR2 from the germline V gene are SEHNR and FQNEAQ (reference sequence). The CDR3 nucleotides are TGTGCCAGCAGCTACGAACAGGGATGGACCGGCTACACCTTC. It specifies CASSYEQGWTGYTF.

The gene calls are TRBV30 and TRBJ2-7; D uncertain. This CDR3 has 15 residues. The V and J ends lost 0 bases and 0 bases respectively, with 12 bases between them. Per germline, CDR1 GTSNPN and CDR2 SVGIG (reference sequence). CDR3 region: CAWSVHDASSYEQYF. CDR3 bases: TGTGCCTGGAGTGTACATGACGCGAGCTCCTACGAGCAGTACTTC.

CDR3 protein: CAWSVSRGYEQYF. The CDR3 nucleotides read TGTGCCTGGAGTGTAAGTCGAGGCTACGAGCAGTACTTC. The chain links TRBV30 to TRBJ2-7; D is unclear. Per the germline V gene, CDR1 is GTSNPN and CDR2 is SVGIG (reference sequence). The CDR3 length is 13 residues. V lost 0 bases and J lost 3, with 9 bases in between.

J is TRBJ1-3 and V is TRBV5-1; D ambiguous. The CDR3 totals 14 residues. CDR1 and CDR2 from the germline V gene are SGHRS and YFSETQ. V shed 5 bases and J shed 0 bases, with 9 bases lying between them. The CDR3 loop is CASRAGSSGNTIYF. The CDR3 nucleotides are TGCGCCAGCAGGGCGGGAAGCTCTGGAAACACCATATATTTT.

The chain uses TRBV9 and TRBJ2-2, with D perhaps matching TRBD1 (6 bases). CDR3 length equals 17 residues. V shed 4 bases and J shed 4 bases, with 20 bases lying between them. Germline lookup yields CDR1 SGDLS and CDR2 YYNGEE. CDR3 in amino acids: CASSPTTQGRGTGELFF. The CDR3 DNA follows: TGTGCCAGCAGCCCCACTACACAGGGACGCGGCACCGGGGAGCTGTTTTTT.

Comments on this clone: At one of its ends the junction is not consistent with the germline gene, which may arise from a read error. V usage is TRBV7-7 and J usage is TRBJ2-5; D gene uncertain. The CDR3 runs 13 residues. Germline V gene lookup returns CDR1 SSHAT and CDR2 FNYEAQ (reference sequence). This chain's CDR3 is CASSETDQETQYF. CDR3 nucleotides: TGTGCTAGCAGCGAAACTGACCAAGAGACCCAGTACTTC.

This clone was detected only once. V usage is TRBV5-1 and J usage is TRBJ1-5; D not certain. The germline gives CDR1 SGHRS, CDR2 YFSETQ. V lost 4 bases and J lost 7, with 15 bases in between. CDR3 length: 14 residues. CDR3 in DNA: TGCGCCAGCAGCCCCGGAGGTGGGGAACAGCCCCAGCATTTT. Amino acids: CASSPGGGEQPQHF.

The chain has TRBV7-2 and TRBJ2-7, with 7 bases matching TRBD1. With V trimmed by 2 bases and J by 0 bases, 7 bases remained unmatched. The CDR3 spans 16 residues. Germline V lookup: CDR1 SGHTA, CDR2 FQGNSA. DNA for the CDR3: TGTGCCAGCAGCTTATCCGCAGGGGGAAGCTCCTACGAGCAGTACTTC. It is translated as CASSLSAGGSSYEQYF.